This TCR beta chain originates from a study of T cells after yellow fever vaccination. Study-wide results and limits: Most primary-vaccination clones recurred post-booster (around 95% CD4, over 70% CD8). Weaker, the secondary response had a peak occurring faster, on day 5 versus 15.

The V segment lost 5 bases and the J segment 4 bases; nucleotides outside the gene matches: 8. The CDR3 runs to 16 residues. Germline V CDR1 and CDR2: SGHTA, FQGNSA. A process of 5'RACE template switching, which added a universal primer site and UMIs, was used to make TCR cDNA. From the 5' RACE reads, TCRdb called clonotypes with MiXCR, one entry per CDR3 protein. Among 350,000 to 550,000 distinct CDR3 sequences listed, 18% were seen once. With regard to this clonotype: Its specificity is not known.

The chain carries TRBV7-2 and TRBJ2-5, with TRBD2 identical over 12 bases. The specimen comprised PBMCs, sampled before the yellow fever booster vaccination. The receptor comes from a man aged 18 to 29 who received the YFV17D yellow fever vaccine. The CDR3, as DNA: TGTGCCAGCAGCCTATACTCTAGCGGGGGGGCAGAGACCCAGTACTTC. This codes for CASSLYSSGGAETQYF.